This T cell receptor (beta chain) was sequenced during a study of T cell repertoires in cytomegalovirus infection. Study-level information: Public TCR beta signature analysis indicated the presence of both CMV infection and matching HLA type. Study-wide findings and caveats: CMV-specific TCR beta clonotypes restricted by HLA-C were the ones dominating the ex vivo response. Summed public TCR beta family frequency identified CMV carriers bearing the relevant HLA.

TCRdb used MiXCR to reprocess the reads, holding one entry per CDR3 protein. This table has approximately 280,000 distinct CDR3 sequences, approximately 22% appearing once. This clonotype was counted many times. Its target is unknown. V lost 6 bases and J lost 5, with 13 bases in between. This CDR3 comprises 14 residues. Specimen: cultured PBMCs, collected from culture after CMV antigen stimulation. The receptor's source is a human donor in good health (CMV status not recorded). Some clones in this sample may be carry-over from other donors' samples. The gene calls are TRBV12-3 or TRBV12-4 and TRBJ1-4; D might be TRBD1 (5 bases). CDR3 DNA: TGTGCCAGCAGCAAGGACACGATAAATGAAAAACTGTTTTTT. This encodes CASSKDTINEKLFF.